The sequence of this T cell receptor (beta chain) was determined in a study of Graves' ophthalmopathy and Graves' hyperthyroidism (dated by TCRdb to the late 2010s). About the full investigation: Peripheral blood samples were taken at the time of initial diagnosis, before any treatment was given. In total, some 130 blood samples were TCR-sequenced: 43 ophthalmopathy, around 75 hyperthyroidism and approximately 17 hyperthyroidism-to-ophthalmopathy patients. To explore V-J signatures distinguishing ophthalmopathy from hyperthyroidism, a discovery set of under 110 patients (roughly 45 ophthalmopathy, 55 to 60 stable hyperthyroidism) was enrolled. To tell Graves' ophthalmopathy apart from Graves' hyperthyroidism, and to predict which patients would progress to ophthalmopathy, the study relied on TCR beta repertoire signatures. In about six hyperthyroidism patients, T-cell repertoires of thyroid tissue and blood were compared. Following sampling, methimazole starting at 30 mg daily was administered to hyperthyroidism patients, and high-dose intravenous methylprednisolone was administered to ophthalmopathy patients. For independent validation, a separate cohort was made up of around 19 hyperthyroidism patients plus 17 patients who later progressed from hyperthyroidism to ophthalmopathy. The approximately 100 discovery patients were divided at random into training and test sets in a 7:3 ratio.

Sequences SGHAT (CDR1) and FQNNGV (CDR2) are obtained from the germline V gene. Its CDR3 holds 11 amino acids, cysteine through phenylalanine. Of all the DNA, just the CDR3 is kept, 33 bases in frame from base 1. Trimming costs V 4 bases and J 9 bases, and their ends lie 10 bases apart. A patient counted as having stable hyperthyroidism if there was no progression to ophthalmopathy within 18 months of follow-up. The hyperthyroidism patients were 18 to 65 years old and newly diagnosed, with a disease duration of less than 2 months. Patients with other autoimmune diseases, uncontrolled infections, pregnancy or lactation were excluded. Clinical symptoms, serum thyroxine, TRAb, thyroid ultrasound and orbital computed tomography formed the basis of the diagnosis. Ficoll-Paque density gradient centrifugation was used to isolate PBMCs from approximately 10 ml of fresh peripheral blood. Total RNA was extracted using Trizol reagent, and RNA quality was checked on an Agilent 2100 Bioanalyzer.

Study-wide findings and limitations: In validation, the model predicted ophthalmopathy progression with more than 55% sensitivity and roughly 72% specificity; roughly eleven predicted patients were CT-confirmed with GO in a median of approximately six months. Sample size was not predetermined statistically, and investigators were not blinded to group allocation. Most of the expanded thyroid clonotypes with a frequency above 0.001 were also detected in blood, and it was suggested that the thyroid immune response may be reflected by blood repertoires. In cross-validation, the 13-signature model distinguished ophthalmopathy from stable hyperthyroidism with more than 85% sensitivity and 81.08% specificity, while in the test set the corresponding values were about 80% and 75%.

For repertoire sequencing, the TCR beta CDR3 regions were amplified from RNA transcripts. HTBI primers and the Qiagen OneStep RT-PCR kit were used in a first-round RT-PCR, which was followed by a second-round multiplex PCR, size selection and purification. Libraries were sequenced on an Illumina HiSeq2000 using paired-end 100 bp reads. The study's own analysis went as follows. SOAPnuke was used for read processing, and reads with adapters, uncalled bases, a mean Phred below 15, or no exact constant-primer or identifier match were discarded. High-quality paired reads were merged with COPE v1.2.5. Unique nucleotide sequences were defined as clonotypes and aligned to IMGT TRB V, D and J references using MiTCR v1.1. The analysis was limited to V-J combinations with a frequency above 0.0001, which together covered roughly 99% of repertoires. For each V-J combination, a TCR clonal expansion and chaos score was defined as F50 clonal expansion divided by the chaos observed in the TCRdist matrix. Features were reduced by Welch's t-statistics and random forest to around 14 V-J combinations, which fed a naive Bayes classifier. The Morisita-Horn index was used to measure how similar the thyroid and blood repertoires were. In TCRdb, the public reads were trimmed at Q25 with fastp and aligned with MiXCR, with productive beta chains retained. Rows with a matching CDR3 protein are joined into one entry that keeps the most common DNA and genes. What appears here as the V and J calls and clone size reflects TCRdb's work, not the paper's. Recorded for this sample are roughly 610,000 distinct CDR3 sequences; 22% of them occurred a single time. In total, the top ten clones hold 7.1% of the sample.

This clonotype appeared many times. The antigen it recognizes is unknown. No much larger clone is present one base from it, and per-base qualities are unavailable. The TCR sequence derives from a woman aged 18-30 years with stable Graves' hyperthyroidism. Some clones in this sample may be carry-over from other donors' samples. Donor details come from another sample of the same person, matched by shared clones. Material for sequencing was peripheral blood. Recombination connected TRBV11-2 to TRBJ2-7, with an unclear D gene assignment. The encoded CDR3 is CASSSKVGQYF. The DNA is as follows: TGTGCCAGCAGCTCCAAAGTCGGGCAGTACTTC.